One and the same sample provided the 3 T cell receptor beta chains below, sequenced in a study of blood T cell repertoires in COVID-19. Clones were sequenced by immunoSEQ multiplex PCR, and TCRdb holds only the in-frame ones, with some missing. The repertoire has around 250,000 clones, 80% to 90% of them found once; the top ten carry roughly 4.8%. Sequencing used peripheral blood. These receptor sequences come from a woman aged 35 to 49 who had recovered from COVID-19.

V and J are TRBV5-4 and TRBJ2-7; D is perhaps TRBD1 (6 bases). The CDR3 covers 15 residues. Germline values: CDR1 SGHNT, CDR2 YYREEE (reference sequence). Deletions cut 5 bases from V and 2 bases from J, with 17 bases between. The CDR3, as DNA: TGTGCCAGCAGTAGTGGGACACTTAGTACCTACGAGCAGTACTTC. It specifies CASSSGTLSTYEQYF.

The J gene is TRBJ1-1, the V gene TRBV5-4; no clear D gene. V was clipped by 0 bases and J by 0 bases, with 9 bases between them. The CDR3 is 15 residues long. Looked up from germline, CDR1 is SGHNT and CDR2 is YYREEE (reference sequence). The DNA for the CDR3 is TGTGCCAGCAGCTTGGGGGAGCCCATGAACACTGAAGCTTTCTTT. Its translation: CASSLGEPMNTEAFF.

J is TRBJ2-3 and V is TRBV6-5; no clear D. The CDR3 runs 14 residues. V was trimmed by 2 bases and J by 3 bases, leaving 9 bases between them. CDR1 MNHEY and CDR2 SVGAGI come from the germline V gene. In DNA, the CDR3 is TGTGCCAGCAGTTACATGAGCCGGACAGATACGCAGTATTTT. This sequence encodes CASSYMSRTDTQYF.